The 32 T cell receptor beta chains listed next were all sequenced from one sample in a study of blood T cell repertoires in COVID-19. TCRdb keeps only in-frame clones here, not all; method: immunoSEQ multiplex PCR. The sample has under 350,000 clones, around 89% seen once. Source material: peripheral blood. The receptors here all came from a man aged 35 to 55 with acute or convalescent COVID-19.

The chain employs TRBV11-2 and TRBJ2-1, with D possibly being TRBD2 (6 bases). The ends were cut back, 5 bases at V and 12 bases at J, with 14 bases in the middle. The CDR3 covers 12 residues. Per the germline V gene, CDR1 is SGHAT and CDR2 is FQNNGV. CDR3 amino acids: CASSPRDGRQFF. CDR3 sequence (DNA): TGTGCCAGCAGCCCCCGCGACGGGAGGCAGTTCTTC.

The chain carries TRBV6-5 and TRBJ1-6; 7 bases align to TRBD1. The CDR3 loop spans 14 amino acids. Germline V gives CDR1 MNHEY, CDR2 SVGAGI. Unmatched junction bases numbered 7, after V lost 6 bases and J lost 8 bases. CDR3 protein: CASSYRGRDSPLHF. Written as DNA, the CDR3 is TGTGCCAGCAGCTATAGGGGGCGGGATTCACCCCTCCACTTT.

This chain connects TRBV30 to TRBJ1-2; no reliable D call. Germline assignment: CDR1 GTSNPN and CDR2 SVGIG (reference sequence). Trimming removed 0 bases from V and 6 bases from J, with 11 bases in between. The CDR3 sequence is 13 residues long. CDR3 protein: CAWSVQATDGYTF. The DNA for the CDR3 is TGTGCCTGGAGTGTACAAGCGACGGATGGCTACACCTTC.

The chain uses TRBV19 and TRBJ1-5; tentatively, D is TRBD1 (6 bases). CDR1 and CDR2 (germline): LNHDA, SQIVND (reference sequence). Trimming took off 1 base at V and 0 bases at J, with 16 bases between the two ends. The CDR3 has 18 amino acids. The CDR3 is CASSIGHSGGASNQPQHF. The CDR3 DNA reads TGTGCCAGTAGTATAGGTCATAGTGGGGGGGCTAGCAATCAGCCCCAGCATTTT. The whole variable domain, remainder taken from reference TRBV19 and TRBJ1-5, is DGGITQSPKYLFRKEGQNVTLSCEQNLNHDAMYWYRQDPGQGLRLIYYSQIVNDFQKGDIAEGYSVSREKKESFPLTVTSAQKNPTAFYLCASSIGHSGGASNQPQHFGDGTRLSIL.

The chain couples TRBV11-3 to TRBJ2-1; tentative D call: TRBD1 (5 bases). The CDR3 consists of 13 residues. V gave up 6 bases and J gave up 2 bases, with 8 bases separating them. From germline, CDR1 is SGHNT and CDR2 YENEEA. The CDR3 DNA follows: TGTGCCAGCAGTCCAGGGCCCTACAATGAGCAGTTCTTC. Its protein product is CASSPGPYNEQFF.

This chain links TRBV11-3 with TRBJ1-6; 10 nucleotides line up with TRBD1. Germline lookup yields CDR1 SGHNT and CDR2 YENEEA. Unmatched junction bases numbered 5, after V lost 8 bases and J lost 7 bases. The CDR3 is 14 residues long. Here the CDR3 reads CASSRGQGNSPLHF. CDR3 nucleotide sequence: TGTGCCAGCTCTCGGGGACAGGGGAATTCACCCCTCCACTTT.

This clone has a single count. This rearrangement joins TRBV5-8 to TRBJ1-3; 7 nucleotides agree with TRBD1. There are 15 residues in the CDR3. V trimming: 0 bases; J trimming: 3 bases; junction bases outside the gene matches: 3. Germline CDR1 SGHTS, CDR2 YDEGEE. CDR3 in amino acids: CASSLEGTDGNTIYF. In DNA form, the CDR3 reads TGTGCCAGCAGCTTGGAGGGGACAGATGGAAACACCATATATTTT.

The chain links TRBV12-3 or TRBV12-4 to TRBJ2-7, with D possibly TRBD2 on 6 matching bases. V was shortened by 6 bases and J by 4 bases, with 13 bases between the two germline ends. The CDR3 runs to 13 residues. The CDR3 DNA reads as TGTGCCAGCAGCCCGGGCCGGGGGTACGAGCAGTACTTC. This translates into CASSPGRGYEQYF.

This chain uses TRBV19 with TRBJ1-5; TRBD1 is a possible D gene (6 bases). V was cut by 5 bases and J by 3 bases, with 20 bases left in between. Germline loops: CDR1 LNHDA, CDR2 SQIVND (reference sequence). The CDR3 totals 17 residues. The CDR3, as DNA: TGTGCCAGTAGTGGAAGAATCAGGGGAACTGACAATCAGCCCCAGCATTTT. This gives the protein CASSGRIRGTDNQPQHF.

The chain employs TRBV5-4 and TRBJ1-6, with D possibly matching TRBD1 (5 bases). Germline V gene sequence: CDR1 SGHNT, CDR2 YYREEE (reference sequence). CDR3 size: 17 residues. Trimming stripped 4 bases from V and 0 bases from J, with 14 bases between. The CDR3 reads CASSPGGGSSYNSPLHF. CDR3 in DNA: TGTGCCAGCAGCCCCGGGGGAGGGAGCTCCTATAATTCACCCCTCCACTTT.

The chain couples TRBV6-5 to TRBJ1-2; 9 bases align to TRBD1. Germline loops: CDR1 MNHEY, CDR2 SVGAGI. The V segment lost 8 bases and the J segment 4 bases; nucleotides outside the gene matches: 8. This CDR3 has 14 residues. The DNA for the CDR3 is TGTGCCAGCGGGGAACAGGGGGCGTCCTATGGCTACACCTTC. Its translation: CASGEQGASYGYTF.

The chain uses TRBV5-1 and TRBJ1-2, with D possibly matching TRBD1 (5 bases). The germline CDR1 and CDR2 sequences are SGHRS and YFSETQ. The CDR3 sequence is 15 residues long. Trimming pared 4 bases from V and 4 bases from J, leaving 17 bases between. This CDR3 reads CASSLLQQGGYGYTF. In DNA, the CDR3 is TGCGCCAGCAGCCTACTCCAGCAGGGCGGCTATGGCTACACCTTC.

This chain uses TRBV11-2 with TRBJ2-2; 7 nucleotides match TRBD1. Trimming removed 2 bases from V and 0 bases from J; junction bases left unmatched: 3. The CDR3 totals 16 residues. CDR1 and CDR2 (germline): SGHAT, FQNNGV. Written as DNA, the CDR3 is TGTGCCAGCAGCTTACAGACAGGGACGAACACCGGGGAGCTGTTTTTT. Translated: CASSLQTGTNTGELFF.

This clone turned up a few times. This sequence joins TRBV18 and TRBJ1-1; D is unresolved. The CDR3 is 17 amino acids. Trimming left V 0 bases short and J 4 bases short, with 18 bases between. The germline CDR1 and CDR2 sequences are KGHSH and LQKENI. CDR3 coding DNA: TGTGCCAGCTCACCACCGGGCGGAGGACTAACGGGCACTGAAGCTTTCTTT. This translates into CASSPPGGGLTGTEAFF.

The gene calls are TRBV18 and TRBJ2-2, with 8 nucleotides matching TRBD1. V lost 3 bases to trimming and J lost 4 bases; unmatched junction nucleotides: 7. The CDR3 contains 16 residues. Germline CDR1 is KGHSH and CDR2 is LQKENI. The CDR3 DNA reads TGTGCCAGCTCACCGCCCGGGACAGGAAGCACCGGGGAGCTGTTTTTT. Translating it yields CASSPPGTGSTGELFF.

In its sample, this clone was seen once. The chain carries TRBV4-1 and TRBJ1-6, with 7 bases that match TRBD1. From germline, CDR1 is MGHRA and CDR2 YSYEKL. V shed 0 bases, J shed 0 bases, and the junction held 2 bases outside the gene matches. The CDR3 runs to 17 residues. The CDR3 DNA follows: TGCGCCAGCAGCCAAGAAGGGGGCAGCTCCTATAATTCACCCCTCCACTTT. This sequence encodes CASSQEGGSSYNSPLHF.

This clone was detected only once. This chain uses TRBV7-8 with TRBJ2-1; TRBD2 aligns across 11 bases. CDR1 and CDR2 (germline): SGHVS, FQNEAQ. Trimming removed 5 bases from V and 5 bases from J; junction bases left unmatched: 8. The CDR3 has 16 amino acids. CDR3 DNA: TGTGCCAGCAGCGTACTAGCGGGGGACCTCAACAATGAGCAGTTCTTC. This gives the protein CASSVLAGDLNNEQFF.

The chain links TRBV4-1 to TRBJ1-1, with a possible D match to TRBD1 (5 bases). This CDR3 contains 15 residues. The V gene's germline CDR1 is MGHRA and CDR2 YSYEKL. V lost 0 bases and J lost 4, with 12 bases in between. The CDR3, as DNA: TGCGCCAGCAGCCAAGATCAGGGATGGGGCACTGAAGCTTTCTTT. Its translation is CASSQDQGWGTEAFF.

CDR3 amino acids: CASKRSRTDSYEQYF. As DNA, the CDR3 is TGTGCCAGCAAAAGGAGCCGGACAGACTCCTACGAGCAGTACTTC. The V and J genes are TRBV6-5 and TRBJ2-7, with D possibly TRBD1 on 6 matching bases. Looked up from germline, CDR1 is MNHEY and CDR2 is SVGAGI. V lost 7 bases to trimming and J lost 0 bases, with 16 bases between them. The CDR3 extends over 15 amino acids.

This clone has just one count. The CDR3 protein is CASSPRFLNTEAFF. The DNA of the CDR3 is TGTGCCAGTAGTCCCCGTTTTCTGAACACTGAAGCTTTCTTT. The V call is TRBV19, the J call TRBJ1-1, with D unclear. Trimming left V 5 bases short and J 0 bases short, with 10 bases between. From germline, CDR1 is LNHDA and CDR2 SQIVND (reference sequence). This CDR3 has 14 residues.

V and J are TRBV19 and TRBJ2-1, with TRBD2 identical over 8 bases. This CDR3 region has 15 residues. Germline trimming cut 3 bases from V and 4 bases from J; bases unmatched to any gene: 5. Germline-derived CDR1 and CDR2 are LNHDA and SQIVND (reference sequence). CDR3 bases: TGTGCCAGTAGTATTGGTAGCGGGGTATACAATGAGCAGTTCTTC. Protein: CASSIGSGVYNEQFF.

The rearrangement uses TRBV7-2 and TRBJ1-4; D gene uncertain. Germline loops: CDR1 SGHTA, CDR2 FQGNSA. The CDR3 totals 13 residues. The V and J ends lost 4 bases and 0 bases respectively, with 3 bases between them. This CDR3 is CASSSPTNEKLFF. CDR3 coding DNA: TGTGCCAGCAGCTCTCCAACTAATGAAAAACTGTTTTTT.

This clone is a singleton in its sample. This chain joins TRBV7-2 and TRBJ1-2, with a tentative D call TRBD1 (6 bases). Germline CDR1 reads SGHTA; CDR2 reads FQGNSA. This CDR3 has 13 residues. Trimming stripped 6 bases from V and 7 bases from J, with 15 bases between. The CDR3 DNA is TGTGCCAGCAGACCCGGGGGGGGCCCTGGCTACACCTTC. It is translated as CASRPGGGPGYTF.

The chain combines TRBV10-1 with TRBJ1-3, with TRBD1 as a possible D gene (5 bases). Germline loops: CDR1 WNHNN, CDR2 SYGVQD (reference sequence). CDR3 length: 17 amino acids. The V and J ends lost 2 bases and 2 bases respectively, with 16 bases between them. The CDR3 DNA is TGCGCCAGCAGTGAGAGTAAGGGGCCCGAGGCTGGAAACACCATATATTTT. Its protein product is CASSESKGPEAGNTIYF.

The rearrangement uses TRBV6-5 and TRBJ2-3; D is unclear. Germline V gives CDR1 MNHEY, CDR2 SVGAGI. The germline V and J ends were trimmed by 6 bases and 0 bases, with 10 bases remaining between them. This CDR3 spans 14 amino acids. The CDR3 DNA sequence: TGTGCCAGCAGGGCTTTTGGTAGCACAGATACGCAGTATTTT. Translating it yields CASRAFGSTDTQYF.

This clone was seen only once. The V gene is TRBV6-5, the J gene TRBJ1-1; D gene ambiguous. CDR3 length equals 14 residues. The germline V and J ends were trimmed by 2 bases and 1 base, with 8 bases remaining between them. Germline CDR1 reads MNHEY; CDR2 reads SVGAGI. CDR3 in amino acids: CASSYPQENTEAFF. CDR3 nucleotides: TGTGCCAGCAGTTACCCGCAGGAGAACACTGAAGCTTTCTTT.

The chain recombines TRBV7-9 with TRBJ1-1; 8 nucleotides line up with TRBD1. Germline-derived CDR1 and CDR2 are SEHNR and FQNEAQ (reference sequence). Trimming cost V 6 bases and J 0 bases; bases outside gene matches: 6. The length of the CDR3 is 15 residues. CDR3 loop: CASRFQTGVNTEAFF. The CDR3 DNA is TGTGCCAGCAGATTTCAGACAGGGGTGAACACTGAAGCTTTCTTT.

The genes are TRBV7-6 and TRBJ2-1; 11 bases are a match to TRBD2. V shed 5 bases, J shed 2 bases, and the junction held 11 bases outside the gene matches. CDR1 SGHVS and CDR2 FNYEAQ come from the germline V gene. The CDR3 is 18 amino acids. The CDR3: CASSLISGGAITYNEQFF. DNA for the CDR3: TGTGCCAGCAGCCTCATTAGCGGGGGGGCAATTACCTACAATGAGCAGTTCTTC.

V is TRBV2 and J is TRBJ2-5; D is ambiguous. V was clipped by 1 base and J by 5 bases, with 11 bases between them. The germline gives CDR1 SNHLY, CDR2 FYNNEI. The length of the CDR3 is 14 residues. The CDR3: CASSEGQWWETQYF. CDR3 sequence (DNA): TGTGCCAGCAGTGAAGGGCAGTGGTGGGAGACCCAGTACTTC.

The chain employs TRBV23-1 and TRBJ1-6; the match to TRBD1 covers 10 bases. TRBV23-1 belongs to the ORF category, with a function that is uncertain. With 1 base clipped from V and 7 bases from J, the junction kept 7 bases outside the gene matches. CDR3 length: 17 amino acids. DNA of the CDR3: TGCGCCAGCAGTCAATGGGACAGGGGATCGTTCAATTCACCCCTCCACTTT. It yields the protein CASSQWDRGSFNSPLHF.

The V and J genes are TRBV7-2 and TRBJ1-1, with a possible D match to TRBD1 (6 bases). Germline assignment: CDR1 SGHTA and CDR2 FQGNSA. Trimming left V 5 bases short and J 3 bases short, with 16 bases between. The length of the CDR3 is 15 residues. The CDR3 spells CASSLGGGRDTEAFF. In DNA form, the CDR3 reads TGTGCCAGCAGCCTAGGGGGGGGCAGGGACACTGAAGCTTTCTTT.

The chain has TRBV5-1 and TRBJ1-1; TRBD1 aligns across 7 bases. Germline loops: CDR1 SGHRS, CDR2 YFSETQ. Germline trimming cut 4 bases from V and 7 bases from J; bases unmatched to any gene: 16. This CDR3 spans 16 amino acids. The CDR3, as DNA: TGCGCCAGCAGCCGCCAAGGGGGCGCTCATGGGGATGAAGCTTTCTTT. Translating gives CASSRQGGAHGDEAFF. Filled out from reference TRBV5-1 and TRBJ1-1, the complete variable domain reads KAGVTQTPRYLIKTRGQQVTLSCSPISGHRSVSWYQQTPGQGLQFLFEYFSETQRNKGNFPGRFSGRQFSNSRSEMNVSTLELGDSALYLCASSRQGGAHGDEAFFGQGTRLTVV.